Presented here are 6 T cell receptor beta chains from one specimen sequenced in a study of blood T cell repertoires in COVID-19. TCRdb keeps only in-frame clones here, not all; method: immunoSEQ multiplex PCR. The sample gives a few hundred thousand clones, 70% to 90% of which show up once; less than 1.5% is in the top ten. What was sequenced was PBMCs or T cells enriched from blood (not recorded which). The source is a man under 40 who had recovered from COVID-19.

Only one count was recorded for this clone. The chain is built from TRBV14 and TRBJ2-1; 11 positions match TRBD2. This CDR3 comprises 17 residues. Trimming took 0 bases from V and 9 from J; bases not matched to a gene: 10. The germline CDR1 and CDR2 sequences are SGHDN and FVKESK. The CDR3 nucleotides are TGTGCCAGCAGCCAAGAAAGGTCTAGCGGGAGGATAGGTGAGCAGTTCTTC. This sequence encodes CASSQERSSGRIGEQFF.

This chain uses TRBV6-2 or TRBV6-3 with TRBJ2-7; D unclear. Germline values: CDR1 MNHEY, CDR2 SVGEGT. V lost 2 bases to trimming and J lost 2 bases, with 25 bases between them. The CDR3 runs to 19 residues. The CDR3: CASSYGLASTSQSPYEQYF. In DNA form, the CDR3 reads TGTGCCAGCAGTTACGGGTTGGCTAGTACAAGCCAAAGCCCCTACGAGCAGTACTTC.

The chain couples TRBV5-1 to TRBJ2-2; D uncertain. The CDR3 consists of 16 residues. Trimming shortened V by 4 bases and J by 1 base, and 14 bases separated the two germline ends. Germline CDR1 reads SGHRS; CDR2 reads YFSETQ. DNA of the CDR3: TGCGCCAGCAGCCCAACTACCTCGGTGAACACCGGGGAGCTGTTTTTT. It codes for CASSPTTSVNTGELFF.

The rearrangement links TRBV7-2 to TRBJ2-2, with 9 bases lining up with TRBD2. The CDR3 totals 19 residues. Germline V lookup: CDR1 SGHTA, CDR2 FQGNSA. Trimming cost V 1 base and J 7 bases; bases outside gene matches: 16. CDR3 region: CASSLVAGLAGGLSGELFF. CDR3 bases: TGTGCCAGCAGCTTAGTAGCGGGACTAGCCGGGGGGTTGAGCGGGGAGCTGTTTTTT.

The rearrangement uses TRBV10-1 and TRBJ2-3; D ambiguous. The CDR3 sequence is 13 residues long. Germline lookup yields CDR1 WNHNN and CDR2 SYGVQD (reference sequence). V shed 3 bases and J shed 5 bases, with 9 bases lying between them. CDR3 sequence: CASSDFSGDTQYF. The CDR3, as DNA: TGCGCCAGCAGTGACTTTTCCGGAGATACGCAGTATTTT.

The chain recombines TRBV13 with TRBJ1-6; maybe TRBD1 (6 bases). CDR3 length equals 13 residues. With 4 bases removed from V and 10 bases from J, the gap between germline ends came to 11 bases. Germline CDR1 reads PRHDT; CDR2 reads FYEKMQ (reference sequence). The CDR3, as DNA: TGTGCCAGCAGCTACGCAGGGGACTCACCCCTCCACTTT. Translation gives CASSYAGDSPLHF.